There are many counts of the clone carrying this T cell receptor (beta chain). Its matching antigen is unknown. The time point denotes: longitudinal time-point 2. The length of the CDR3 is 12 residues. Trimming stripped 8 bases from V and 1 base from J, with 8 bases between. The germline V gene has CDR1 SNHLY and CDR2 FYNNEI. The data derive from a study of neurological immune-mediated disorders. General study results and limits: Multiple sclerosis patients had less TCR clonal expansion than even healthy controls, unlike HTLV-1-associated myelopathy. The absence of shared CDR3 amino acid sequences among expanded clones across subjects suggests private repertoires in all groups.

Each TCR transcript was tagged with a 10-nucleotide random UMI during 5'RACE. TCRdb independently ran MiXCR on the 5' RACE reads; one entry per CDR3 protein. The sample includes approximately 80,000 distinct CDR3 sequences, about 5% seen only once; the top ten take 7.9%. Material for sequencing was PBMCs. The chain uses TRBV2 and TRBJ1-1, with D perhaps matching TRBD1 (5 bases). The clonotype was recovered from an older woman with multiple sclerosis. The chain's CDR3 is CASGHRNTEAFF. Here the CDR3 DNA reads TGTGCCAGCGGACACCGGAACACTGAAGCTTTCTTT.